This paragraph covers one T cell receptor beta chain sequence. The data belong to a study of OX40 agonist ivuxolimab in advanced cancers. The CDR3 runs to 15 residues. CDR1 is MDHEN and CDR2 is SYDVKM in the germline V gene. V lost 3 bases to trimming and J lost 4 bases; unmatched junction nucleotides: 5. Using immunoSEQ multiplex PCR, the repertoire was profiled, and TCRdb retains in-frame clones only, with some absent. The sample carries around 46,000 clones, approximately 91% recorded once. The chain has TRBV28 and TRBJ2-3; 9 nucleotides agree with TRBD2. The sequence was obtained from an adult with an advanced solid tumor such as melanoma, head and neck, liver or kidney cancer. The material was CD4+ or CD8+ T cells sorted from blood, obtained in a trial of the OX40 agonist ivuxolimab. The CDR3 coding sequence is TGTGCCAGCAGTTTGGGCAGCGGGGGGCCAGATACGCAGTATTTT. Its translation: CASSLGSGGPDTQYF.